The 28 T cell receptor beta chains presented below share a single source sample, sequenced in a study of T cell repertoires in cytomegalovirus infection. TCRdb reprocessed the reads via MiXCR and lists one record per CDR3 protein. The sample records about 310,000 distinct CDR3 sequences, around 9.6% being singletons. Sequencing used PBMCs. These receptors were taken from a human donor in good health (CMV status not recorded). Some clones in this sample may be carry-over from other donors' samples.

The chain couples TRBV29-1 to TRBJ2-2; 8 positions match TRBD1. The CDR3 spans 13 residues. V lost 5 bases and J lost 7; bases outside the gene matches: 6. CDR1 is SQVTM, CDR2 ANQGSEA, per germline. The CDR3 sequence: CSVPDRVGGELFF. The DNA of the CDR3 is TGCAGCGTTCCGGACAGGGTTGGCGGGGAGCTGTTTTTT.

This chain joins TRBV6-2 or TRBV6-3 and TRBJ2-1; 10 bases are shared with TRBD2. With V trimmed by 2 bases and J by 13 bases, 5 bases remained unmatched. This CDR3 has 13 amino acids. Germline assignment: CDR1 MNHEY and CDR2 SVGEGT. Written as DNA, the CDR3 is TGTGCCAGCAGTTACGGCCTAGCGGGGGACCAGTTCTTC. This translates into CASSYGLAGDQFF.

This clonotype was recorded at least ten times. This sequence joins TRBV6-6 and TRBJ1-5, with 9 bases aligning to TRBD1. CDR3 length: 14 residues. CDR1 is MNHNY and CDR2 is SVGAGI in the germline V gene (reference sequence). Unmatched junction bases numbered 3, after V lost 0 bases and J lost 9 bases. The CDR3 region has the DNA TGTGCCAGCAGTTACTCGGGACAGGGATGGCCCCAGCATTTT. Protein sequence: CASSYSGQGWPQHF.

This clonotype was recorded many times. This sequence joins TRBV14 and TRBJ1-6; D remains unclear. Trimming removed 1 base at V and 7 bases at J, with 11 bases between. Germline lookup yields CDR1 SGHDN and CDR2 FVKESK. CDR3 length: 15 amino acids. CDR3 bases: TGTGCCAGCAGCCAAGTTGGAACAGCCAATTCACCCCTCCACTTT. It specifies CASSQVGTANSPLHF.

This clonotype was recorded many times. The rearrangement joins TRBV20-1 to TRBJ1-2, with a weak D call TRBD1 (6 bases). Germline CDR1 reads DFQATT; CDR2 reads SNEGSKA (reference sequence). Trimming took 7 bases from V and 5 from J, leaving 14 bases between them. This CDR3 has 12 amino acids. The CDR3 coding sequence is TGCAGTGTTCCGGGGGGGCGTTATGGCTACACCTTC. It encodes CSVPGGRYGYTF.

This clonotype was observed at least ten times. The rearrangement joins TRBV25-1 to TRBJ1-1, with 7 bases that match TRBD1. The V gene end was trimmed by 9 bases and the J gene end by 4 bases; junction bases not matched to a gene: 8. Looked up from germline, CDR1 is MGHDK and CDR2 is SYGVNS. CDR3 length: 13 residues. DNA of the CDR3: TGTGCCAGTCAGACAGGGTCTGCCACTGAAGCTTTCTTT. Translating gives CASQTGSATEAFF.

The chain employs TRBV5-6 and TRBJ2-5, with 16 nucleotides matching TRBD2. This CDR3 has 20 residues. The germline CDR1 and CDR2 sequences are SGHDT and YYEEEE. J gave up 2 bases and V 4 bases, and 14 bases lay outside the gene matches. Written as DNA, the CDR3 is TGTGCCAGCAGCCGATTCGGGACTAGCGGGGGGGGGGCCGGTCAAGAGACCCAGTACTTC. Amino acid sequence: CASSRFGTSGGGAGQETQYF.

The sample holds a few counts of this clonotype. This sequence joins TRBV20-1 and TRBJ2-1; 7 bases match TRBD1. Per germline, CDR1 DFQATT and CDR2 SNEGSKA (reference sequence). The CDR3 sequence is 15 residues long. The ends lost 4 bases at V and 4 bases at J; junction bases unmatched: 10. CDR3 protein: CSAIPPLTGYNEQFF. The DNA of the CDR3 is TGCAGTGCTATTCCCCCTCTGACAGGGTACAATGAGCAGTTCTTC.

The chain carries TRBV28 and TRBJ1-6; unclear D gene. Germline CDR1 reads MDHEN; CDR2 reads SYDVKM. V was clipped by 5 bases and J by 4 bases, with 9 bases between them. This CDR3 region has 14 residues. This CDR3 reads CASSLRAYNSPLHF. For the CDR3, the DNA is TGTGCCAGCAGTCTCCGTGCTTATAATTCACCCCTCCACTTT.

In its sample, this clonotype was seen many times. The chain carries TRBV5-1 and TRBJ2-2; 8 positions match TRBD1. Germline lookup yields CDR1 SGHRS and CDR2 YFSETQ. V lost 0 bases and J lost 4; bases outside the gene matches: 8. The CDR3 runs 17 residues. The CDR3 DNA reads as TGCGCCAGCAGCTTGGCCGCGGGACAGGCTAGCACCGGGGAGCTGTTTTTT. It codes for CASSLAAGQASTGELFF.

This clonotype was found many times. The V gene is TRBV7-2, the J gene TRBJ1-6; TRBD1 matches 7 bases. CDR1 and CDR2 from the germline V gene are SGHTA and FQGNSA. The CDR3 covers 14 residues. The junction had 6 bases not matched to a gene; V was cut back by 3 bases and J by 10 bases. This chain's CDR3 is CASSFTGARSPLHF. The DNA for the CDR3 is TGTGCCAGCAGCTTTACAGGGGCGCGCTCACCCCTCCACTTT. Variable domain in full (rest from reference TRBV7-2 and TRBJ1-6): GAGVSQSPSNKVTEKGKDVELRCDPISGHTALYWYRQSLGQGLEFLIYFQGNSAPDKSGLPSDRFSAERTGGSVSTLTIQRTQQEDSAVYLCASSFTGARSPLHFGNGTRLTVT.

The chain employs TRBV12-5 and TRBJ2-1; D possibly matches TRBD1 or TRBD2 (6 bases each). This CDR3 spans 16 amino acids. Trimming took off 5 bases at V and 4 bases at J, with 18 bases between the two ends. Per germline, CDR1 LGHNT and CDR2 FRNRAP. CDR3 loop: CASGPRTGGGYNEQFF. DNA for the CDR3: TGTGCTAGTGGTCCGAGAACCGGGGGCGGGTACAATGAGCAGTTCTTC.

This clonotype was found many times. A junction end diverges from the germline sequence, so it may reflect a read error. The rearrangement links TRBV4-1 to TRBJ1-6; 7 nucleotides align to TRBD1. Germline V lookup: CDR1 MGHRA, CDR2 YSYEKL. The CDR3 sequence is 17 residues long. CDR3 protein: CASSQAAGGTDNSPLHF. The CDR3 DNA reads TGTGCCAGCAGCCAAGCGGCGGGGGGGACAGATAATTCACCCCTCCACTTT.

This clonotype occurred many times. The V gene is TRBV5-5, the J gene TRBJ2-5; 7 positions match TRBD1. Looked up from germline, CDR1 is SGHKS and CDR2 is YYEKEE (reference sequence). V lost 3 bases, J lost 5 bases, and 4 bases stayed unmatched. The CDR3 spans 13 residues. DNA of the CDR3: TGTGCCAGCAGCTCACAGGGGATGGAGACCCAGTACTTC. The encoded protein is CASSSQGMETQYF.

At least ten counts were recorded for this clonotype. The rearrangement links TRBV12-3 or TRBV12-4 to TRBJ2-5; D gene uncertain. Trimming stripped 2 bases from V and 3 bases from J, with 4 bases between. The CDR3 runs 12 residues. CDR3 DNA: TGTGCCAGCAGTTTAATAGAAGAGACCCAGTACTTC. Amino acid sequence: CASSLIEETQYF.

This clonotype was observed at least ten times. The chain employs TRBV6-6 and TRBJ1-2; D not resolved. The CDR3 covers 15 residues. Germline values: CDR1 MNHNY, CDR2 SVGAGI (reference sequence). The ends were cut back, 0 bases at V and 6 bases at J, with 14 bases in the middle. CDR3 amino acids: CASSYSKGPLDGYTF. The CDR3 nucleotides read TGTGCCAGCAGTTACTCGAAAGGCCCGCTGGATGGCTACACCTTC.

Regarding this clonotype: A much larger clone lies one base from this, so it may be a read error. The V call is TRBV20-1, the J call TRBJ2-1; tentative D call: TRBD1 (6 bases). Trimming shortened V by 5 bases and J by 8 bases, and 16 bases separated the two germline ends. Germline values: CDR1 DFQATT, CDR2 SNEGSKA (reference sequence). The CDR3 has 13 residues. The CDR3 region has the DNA TGCAGTGCTCGCTACAGGGTTGACTATGAGCAGTTCTTC. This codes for CSARYRVDYEQFF.

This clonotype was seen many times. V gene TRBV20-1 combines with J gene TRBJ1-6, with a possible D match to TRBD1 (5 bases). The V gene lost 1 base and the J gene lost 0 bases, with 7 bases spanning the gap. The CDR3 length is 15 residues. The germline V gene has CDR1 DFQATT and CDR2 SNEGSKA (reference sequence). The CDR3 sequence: CSARVQGSYNSPLHF. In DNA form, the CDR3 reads TGCAGTGCTAGAGTGCAGGGCTCCTATAATTCACCCCTCCACTTT.

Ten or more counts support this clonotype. In nucleotides, the CDR3 is TGTGCCAGCAACCCCTCAGAGGTTACCGAGCAGTACTTC. Translated, it gives CASNPSEVTEQYF. The chain links TRBV2 to TRBJ2-7; D is ambiguous. Germline-derived CDR1 and CDR2 are SNHLY and FYNNEI. V was shortened by 7 bases and J by 6 bases, with 16 bases between the two germline ends. CDR3 length equals 13 residues.

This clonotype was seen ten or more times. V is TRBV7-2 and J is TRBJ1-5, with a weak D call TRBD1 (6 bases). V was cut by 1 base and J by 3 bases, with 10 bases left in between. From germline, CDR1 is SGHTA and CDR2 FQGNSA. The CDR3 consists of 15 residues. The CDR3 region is CASSLEGGINQPQHF. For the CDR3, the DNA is TGTGCCAGCAGCTTAGAAGGGGGGATCAATCAGCCCCAGCATTTT.

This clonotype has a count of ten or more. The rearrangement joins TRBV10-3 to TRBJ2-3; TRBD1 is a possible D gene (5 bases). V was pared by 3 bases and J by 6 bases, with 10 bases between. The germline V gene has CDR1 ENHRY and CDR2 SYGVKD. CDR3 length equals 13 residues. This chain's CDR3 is CAISDTKGDTQYF. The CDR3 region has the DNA TGTGCCATCAGTGATACCAAGGGGGATACGCAGTATTTT.

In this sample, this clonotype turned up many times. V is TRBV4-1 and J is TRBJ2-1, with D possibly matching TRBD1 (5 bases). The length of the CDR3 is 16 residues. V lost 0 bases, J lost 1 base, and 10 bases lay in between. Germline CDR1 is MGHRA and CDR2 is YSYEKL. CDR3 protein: CASSQDGAGSYNEQFF. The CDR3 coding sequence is TGCGCCAGCAGCCAAGATGGGGCAGGGTCCTACAATGAGCAGTTCTTC.

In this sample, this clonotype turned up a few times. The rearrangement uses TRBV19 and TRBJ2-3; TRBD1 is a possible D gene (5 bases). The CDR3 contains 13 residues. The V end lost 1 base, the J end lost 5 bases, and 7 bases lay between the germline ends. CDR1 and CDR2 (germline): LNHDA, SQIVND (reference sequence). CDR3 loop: CASSIVREDTQYF. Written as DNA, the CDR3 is TGTGCCAGTAGTATAGTCAGGGAAGATACGCAGTATTTT.

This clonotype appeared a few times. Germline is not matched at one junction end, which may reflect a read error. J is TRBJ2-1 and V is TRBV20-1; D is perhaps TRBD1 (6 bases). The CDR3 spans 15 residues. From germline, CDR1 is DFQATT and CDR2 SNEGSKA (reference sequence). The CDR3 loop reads CSAGDRQATYNEQFF. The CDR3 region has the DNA TGCAGTGCTGGAGACAGGCAGGCCACCTACAATGAGCAGTTCTTC.

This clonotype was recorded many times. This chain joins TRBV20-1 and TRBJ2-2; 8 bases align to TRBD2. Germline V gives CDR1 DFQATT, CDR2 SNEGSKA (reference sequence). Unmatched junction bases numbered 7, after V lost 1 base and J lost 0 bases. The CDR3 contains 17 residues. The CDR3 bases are TGCAGTGCTAGAGCCCTAACTAGCGGAGCGAACACCGGGGAGCTGTTTTTT. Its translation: CSARALTSGANTGELFF.

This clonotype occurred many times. The CDR3 DNA sequence: TGCAGCGTTGAGGAAGGCACAGATACGCAGTATTTT. This encodes CSVEEGTDTQYF. The chain uses TRBV29-1 and TRBJ2-3; no definite D call. V was cut by 3 bases and J by 1 base, with 5 bases left in between. The CDR3 contains 12 residues. Germline-derived CDR1 and CDR2 are SQVTM and ANQGSEA.

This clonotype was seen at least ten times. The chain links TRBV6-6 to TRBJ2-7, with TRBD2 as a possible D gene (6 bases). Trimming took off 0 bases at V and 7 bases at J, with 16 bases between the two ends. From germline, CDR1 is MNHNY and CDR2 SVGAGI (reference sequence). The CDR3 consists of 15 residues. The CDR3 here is CASSYSIGGTGEQYF. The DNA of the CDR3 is TGTGCCAGCAGTTACTCGATCGGAGGGACGGGGGAGCAGTACTTC.

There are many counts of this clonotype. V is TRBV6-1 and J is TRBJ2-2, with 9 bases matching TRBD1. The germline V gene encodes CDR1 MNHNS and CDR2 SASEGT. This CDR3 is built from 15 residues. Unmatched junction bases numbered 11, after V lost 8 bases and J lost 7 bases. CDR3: CASYPGTGSNGELFF. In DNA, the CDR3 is TGTGCCAGCTACCCCGGGACAGGGAGCAACGGGGAGCTGTTTTTT.